The T cell receptor (beta chain) under discussion was sequenced for a study of regulatory T cells in long-lasting Graves disease. Study-wide background: With positive TSH receptor antibodies and over 5 years of antithyroid drugs, Graves' disease was considered persistent.

Overall study results and limits: TRBV28, TRBJ1-2 and TRBJ2-5 were segments that persistent disease favored. Samples came from peripheral blood alone, without thyroid tissue.

This clonotype was detected ten times or more. The antigen is not known. Time point: persistent/refractory GD, antithyroid drugs over 5 years with positive TRAb. The TCR library used RNA extracted from PBMCs. EDTA tubes held roughly 9 milliliters of peripheral blood from each patient. Germline CDR1 reads MNHEY; CDR2 reads SVGEGT. The CDR3 sequence is 15 residues long. J lost 4 bases, V lost 0 bases, and 6 bases had no gene match. Investigators prepared the TCR beta libraries by applying iRepertoire HTBI primers and Arm-PCR of CDR3 regions. One entry per CDR3 protein, called by TCRdb with MiXCR from the multiplex PCR reads. The profile shows a few hundred thousand distinct CDR3 sequences, roughly 21% of them singletons.

This specimen consisted of peripheral blood mononuclear cells (PBMCs), obtained when the disease was refractory, from a patient treated with antithyroid drugs. This sequence originates from a female donor with Graves disease. The chain uses TRBV6-2 or TRBV6-3 and TRBJ2-7; 7 nucleotides match TRBD1. CDR3 DNA: TGTGCCAGCAGTTACTCGAAGGGACAGTCGTACGAGCAGTACTTC. It translates to CASSYSKGQSYEQYF.